The 26 T cell receptor beta chains presented below share a single source sample, sequenced in a study of beta chain features in type 1 diabetes (dated by TCRdb to the late 2010s). Library construction relied on the immunoSEQ multiplex PCR assay. The entire isolated RNA was reverse transcribed using the High Capacity cDNA Reverse Transcription Kit, and thus expressed TCRB transcripts were sequenced. Drawn from immuneACCESS, this table holds only the in-frame rearrangements with V and J called that TCRdb kept. Clones are partly lost; checked studies trace under half to an unresolved V gene and leave the rest unexplained. The sample table contains a few hundred thousand clones; only one count was recorded for around 9.9% of them. The top ten hold less than 1.5% of the sample. Sequencing was carried out using central memory CD4+ T cells from blood. These receptors were collected from a man aged 18 to 30 in good health.

This sequence joins TRBV4-3 and TRBJ2-5; D is undetermined. This CDR3 contains 15 residues. V was pared by 0 bases and J by 2 bases, with 10 bases between. Germline V lookup: CDR1 LGHNA, CDR2 YSLEER. CDR3 in amino acids: CASSQDIRLQETQYF. As DNA, the CDR3 is TGCGCCAGCAGCCAAGATATACGCTTACAAGAGACCCAGTACTTC.

The genes are TRBV5-1 and TRBJ2-5; 13 positions agree with TRBD2. The CDR3 length is 16 residues. From germline, CDR1 is SGHRS and CDR2 YFSETQ. The V and J ends lost 6 bases and 5 bases, in that order; junction bases with no gene match: 10. CDR3: CASTTGTSGTRETQYF. CDR3 DNA: TGCGCCAGCACCACGGGGACTAGCGGGACGCGGGAGACCCAGTACTTC. The full variable domain, its missing parts supplied by reference TRBV5-1 and TRBJ2-5, is KAGVTQTPRYLIKTRGQQVTLSCSPISGHRSVSWYQQTPGQGLQFLFEYFSETQRNKGNFPGRFSGRQFSNSRSEMNVSTLELGDSALYLCASTTGTSGTRETQYFGPGTRLLVL.

CDR3 DNA sequence: TGCGCCAGCAGCCCACAGGGAGGGGAGACCCAGTACTTC. It codes for CASSPQGGETQYF. This sequence joins TRBV5-1 and TRBJ2-5, with D perhaps TRBD2 (7 bases). The germline V gene has CDR1 SGHRS and CDR2 YFSETQ. The CDR3 has 13 residues. The V end lost 4 bases, the J end lost 5 bases, and 12 bases lay between the germline ends.

This clone came up a few times. The chain couples TRBV5-6 to TRBJ2-2, with 11 bases matching TRBD2. Trimming took 0 bases from V and 4 from J; bases not matched to a gene: 8. Germline CDR1 and CDR2: SGHDT and YYEEEE. The CDR3 is made up of 18 amino acids. For the CDR3, the DNA is TGTGCCAGCAGCTTGGAGCCTAGCGGGAGGATGAGCACCGGGGAGCTGTTTTTT. Translated: CASSLEPSGRMSTGELFF.

This clone occurred many times. The chain has TRBV18 and TRBJ2-7; D ambiguous. The CDR3 length is 13 residues. The germline gives CDR1 KGHSH, CDR2 LQKENI. Trimming took 4 bases from V and 5 from J, leaving 12 bases between them. In nucleotides, the CDR3 is TGTGCCAGCTCACTCGAACAGAACCACGAGCAGTACTTC. Its translation: CASSLEQNHEQYF.

This clone was picked up a small number of times. The rearrangement uses TRBV13 and TRBJ2-3; D gene uncertain. Per germline, CDR1 PRHDT and CDR2 FYEKMQ (reference sequence). With 2 bases removed from V and 0 bases from J, the gap between germline ends came to 6 bases. The CDR3 is 14 residues long. The CDR3 bases are TGTGCCAGCAGCTTACTGTTTAGCACAGATACGCAGTATTTT. Protein sequence: CASSLLFSTDTQYF. Full variable domain (rest looked up from reference TRBV13 and TRBJ2-3): AAGVIQSPRHLIKEKRETATLKCYPIPRHDTVYWYQQGPGQDPQFLISFYEKMQSDKGSIPDRFSAQQFSDYHSELNMSSLELGDSALYFCASSLLFSTDTQYFGPGTRLTVL.

V and J are TRBV28 and TRBJ2-3; possibly TRBD2 for D (6 bases). Per the germline V gene, CDR1 is MDHEN and CDR2 is SYDVKM. The CDR3 extends over 16 amino acids. Trimming took 5 bases from V and 3 from J, leaving 18 bases between them. CDR3 DNA: TGTGCCAGCAGTCCCCTTCAGGGTCGGGGGACAGATACGCAGTATTTT. It codes for CASSPLQGRGTDTQYF.

This clone was counted between two and nine times. This chain uses TRBV5-4 with TRBJ2-3; D remains unclear. The V and J ends lost 0 bases and 6 bases respectively, with 11 bases between them. The V gene's germline CDR1 is SGHNT and CDR2 YYREEE (reference sequence). This CDR3 is 14 amino acids long. DNA of the CDR3: TGTGCCAGCAGCTTGGTAAACAACCCGGATACGCAGTATTTT. Protein product: CASSLVNNPDTQYF.

This clone has more than one count but fewer than ten. This rearrangement joins TRBV28 to TRBJ2-1, with 11 bases that match TRBD1. Germline V gene data show CDR1 as MDHEN and CDR2 as SYDVKM. There are 15 residues in the CDR3. V gave up 4 bases and J gave up 4 bases; unmatched junction bases: 3. The CDR3 here is CASSSRDRGYNEQFF. The CDR3 coding sequence is TGTGCCAGCAGTTCCCGGGACAGGGGGTACAATGAGCAGTTCTTC.

In its sample, this clone was seen a few times. This rearrangement joins TRBV6-5 to TRBJ1-3; D is possibly TRBD1 (5 bases). Deletions cut 2 bases from V and 0 bases from J, with 5 bases between. This CDR3 spans 14 amino acids. Germline V gene data show CDR1 as MNHEY and CDR2 as SVGAGI. The CDR3 is CASSYGGSGNTIYF. The CDR3 DNA sequence: TGTGCCAGCAGTTACGGGGGCTCTGGAAACACCATATATTTT.

The J gene is TRBJ1-5, the V gene TRBV16; D may be TRBD1 (5 bases). V was cut by 5 bases and J by 5 bases, with 10 bases left in between. Germline V gene lookup returns CDR1 KGHSY and CDR2 FQNENV. There are 13 residues in the CDR3. The CDR3 is CASSSGDHQPQHF. The DNA of the CDR3 is TGTGCCAGCAGCTCGGGGGACCATCAGCCCCAGCATTTT.

The chain carries TRBV11-2 and TRBJ2-7; the match to TRBD2 covers 7 bases. This CDR3 has 13 residues. Germline V gene lookup returns CDR1 SGHAT and CDR2 FQNNGV. The V gene end was trimmed by 8 bases and the J gene end by 6 bases; junction bases not matched to a gene: 10. The CDR3 DNA follows: TGTGCCAGCCAGGCGGGAGCTGCGCGCGAGCAGTACTTC. Translation: CASQAGAAREQYF.

This clone has just a few counts. The CDR3 region is CASSSSGQTAKNIQYF. DNA for the CDR3: TGCGCCAGCAGCTCCTCGGGACAGACAGCCAAAAACATTCAGTACTTC. The rearrangement links TRBV5-1 to TRBJ2-4; the match to TRBD1 covers 7 bases. Germline V lookup: CDR1 SGHRS, CDR2 YFSETQ. The junction had 6 bases not matched to a gene; V was cut back by 3 bases and J by 0 bases. This CDR3 spans 16 amino acids.

The rearrangement uses TRBV7-9 and TRBJ2-7; 9 bases are shared with TRBD2. Germline CDR1 SEHNR, CDR2 FQNEAQ (reference sequence). With 5 bases clipped from V and 1 base from J, the junction kept 3 bases outside the gene matches. The CDR3 has 14 amino acids. CDR3 coding DNA: TGTGCCAGCAGCCCCGGACTAGCGTCCTACGAGCAGTACTTC. Translation gives CASSPGLASYEQYF. Using reference TRBV7-9 and TRBJ2-7 for the parts outside the CDR3, the full variable domain is DTGVSQNPRHKITKRGQNVTFRCDPISEHNRLYWYRQTLGQGPEFLTYFQNEAQLEKSRLLSDRFSAERPKGSFSTLEIQRTEQGDSAMYLCASSPGLASYEQYFGPGTRLTVT.

The genes are TRBV30 and TRBJ2-7, with D tentatively TRBD1 (6 bases). The CDR3 totals 16 residues. Germline V gives CDR1 GTSNPN, CDR2 SVGIG (reference sequence). Trimming removed 4 bases from V and 0 bases from J, with 19 bases in between. Written as DNA, the CDR3 is TGTGCCTGGACCAGAGGGTGGCAGGGGAGCTCCTACGAGCAGTACTTC. As protein: CAWTRGWQGSSYEQYF.

V gene TRBV6-5 combines with J gene TRBJ1-1; TRBD1 is a possible D gene (5 bases). The ends were cut back, 5 bases at V and 1 base at J, with 8 bases in the middle. This CDR3 is built from 13 residues. The V gene's germline CDR1 is MNHEY and CDR2 SVGAGI. CDR3 region: CASSETGNTEAFF. CDR3 bases: TGTGCCAGCAGTGAAACAGGGAACACTGAAGCTTTCTTT.

The sample holds a few counts of this clone. The chain joins TRBV7-2 to TRBJ1-1, with D perhaps TRBD1 (6 bases). The V gene's germline CDR1 is SGHTA and CDR2 FQGNSA. The V and J ends lost 0 bases and 4 bases respectively, with 15 bases between them. The CDR3 covers 16 residues. This CDR3 reads CASSLAHGKGGTEAFF. The CDR3 region has the DNA TGTGCCAGCAGCTTAGCGCATGGGAAAGGGGGCACTGAAGCTTTCTTT.

Details on this clone: The junction does not match germline at one end; this may be a read error. The rearrangement links TRBV15 to TRBJ2-4; TRBD1 is a possible D gene (8 bases). This CDR3 is built from 15 residues. The V gene's germline CDR1 is LNHNV and CDR2 YYDKDF (reference sequence). CDR3 amino acids: CATSREDREGNIQYF. CDR3 DNA: TGTGCCACCAGCCGAGAGGACAGGGAGGGAAACATTCAGTACTTC.

This chain joins TRBV19 and TRBJ2-3, with 7 bases aligning to TRBD2. The germline gives CDR1 LNHDA, CDR2 SQIVND (reference sequence). V lost 4 bases to trimming and J lost 4 bases; unmatched junction nucleotides: 5. The CDR3 extends over 14 amino acids. The CDR3 DNA sequence: TGTGCCAGTAGTACGCGGGGGAAAGCAGATACGCAGTATTTT. Its translation: CASSTRGKADTQYF.

This clone was picked up many times. The junction and the germline gene differ at one end; a read error may be behind it. The rearrangement joins TRBV7-6 to TRBJ2-7, with 7 bases aligning to TRBD2. The CDR3 is 13 amino acids. Germline loops: CDR1 SGHVS, CDR2 FNYEAQ. The CDR3 bases are TGTGCCAGCAGCCTAGCGGTTTTCTACGAGCAGTACTTC. Amino acid sequence: CASSLAVFYEQYF.

The chain uses TRBV5-6 and TRBJ2-3, with a tentative D call TRBD2 (5 bases). CDR3 length equals 14 residues. The V and J ends lost 4 bases and 5 bases respectively, with 14 bases between them. Germline V gives CDR1 SGHDT, CDR2 YYEEEE. The CDR3 loop reads CASSPGITIDTQYF. CDR3 bases: TGTGCCAGCAGCCCCGGGATCACGATAGATACGCAGTATTTT.

This clone was observed many times. The J gene is TRBJ2-7, the V gene TRBV7-2, with 12 nucleotides matching TRBD2. CDR1 is SGHTA and CDR2 is FQGNSA in the germline V gene. Trimming took 5 bases from V and 8 from J; bases not matched to a gene: 7. The length of the CDR3 is 14 residues. Here the CDR3 DNA reads TGTGCCAGCAGCCAACTAGCGGGAGGCGCCCAGCAGTACTTC. Its translation is CASSQLAGGAQQYF.

This clone was observed a few times. The V and J genes are TRBV23-1 and TRBJ1-2; D may be TRBD1 (6 bases). TRBV23-1 is noted as an ORF with a role that remains uncertain. V lost 3 bases and J lost 4, with 21 bases in between. This CDR3 spans 17 amino acids. In nucleotides, the CDR3 is TGCGCCAGCAGTCAGGCAGGGGTAACTAAAACTGCCTATGGCTACACCTTC. Amino acid sequence: CASSQAGVTKTAYGYTF.

The gene calls are TRBV6-1 and TRBJ2-5, with a weak D call TRBD2 (5 bases). The CDR3 has 15 residues. V was clipped by 3 bases and J by 5 bases, with 16 bases between them. Per the germline V gene, CDR1 is MNHNS and CDR2 is SASEGT. The CDR3 DNA follows: TGTGCCAGCAGTGATTACCCGGGAATCGGTGAGACCCAGTACTTC. Translating it yields CASSDYPGIGETQYF.

Only a few counts were recorded for this clone. Distinct nucleotide sequences in the sample also encode this CDR3. V is TRBV29-1 and J is TRBJ1-3; unclear D gene. Between the trimmed V and J ends, which lost 4 bases and 4 bases, there was a span of 8 bases. This CDR3 is built from 12 residues. Germline CDR1 reads SQVTM; CDR2 reads ANQGSEA. For the CDR3, the DNA is TGCAGCGTTGTATCGTCGGGAAACACCATATATTTT. Protein sequence: CSVVSSGNTIYF.

CDR3 coding DNA: TGTGCCAGCAGCCTGAGGGCGCAGAACACTGAAGCTTTCTTT. This codes for CASSLRAQNTEAFF. The J gene is TRBJ1-1, the V gene TRBV9; no clear D gene. There are 14 residues in the CDR3. With 4 bases removed from V and 1 base from J, the gap between germline ends came to 11 bases. Germline values: CDR1 SGDLS, CDR2 YYNGEE. Together with reference TRBV9 and TRBJ1-1, the CDR3 gives the full variable domain: DSGVTQTPKHLITATGQRVTLRCSPRSGDLSVYWYQQSLDQGLQFLIQYYNGEERAKGNILERFSAQQFPDLHSELNLSSLELGDSALYFCASSLRAQNTEAFFGQGTRLTVV.